This record concerns one T cell receptor beta chain sequence. The target antigen is unknown. The germline V gene has CDR1 SGHAT and CDR2 FQNNGV. The trim removed 4 bases at V and 2 bases at J, leaving 9 bases unmatched. CDR3 length equals 16 residues. The record originates from a study of cytomegalovirus exposure and HLA in healthy donors. Looking at the study overall: Early released data had about 85 million unique TCRs, all coming from HLA-typed donors.

Overall study findings and caveats: Earlier analysis yielded a pattern in which most TCR beta V segments were productive about 90% or about 30% of the time. V- and J-gene trimming of TCR beta was linked (in a later analysis) to a missense DCLRE1C variant. HLA alleles showed associations with around 15,000 TCR beta sequences in a later analysis, at a 0.05 false discovery rate.

This PCR relied on a set of 60 Vbeta primers and 13 Jbeta primers. Generated by immunoSEQ multiplex PCR, the TCRdb table keeps only in-frame clones and is missing some. The sample records around 180,000 clones, roughly 84% being singletons. Sequenced input: PBMCs. The rearrangement joins TRBV11-2 to TRBJ2-7, with 9 bases matching TRBD2. The sequence came from a girl aged 2-10 years in good health and CMV-seropositive. For the CDR3, the DNA is TGTGCCAGCAGCTCTCTCCGTAGCGGGGGCCCCTACGAGCAGTACTTC. This sequence encodes CASSSLRSGGPYEQYF.